This T cell receptor (beta chain) was recorded in a study of CD8 T cells in ankylosing spondylitis. Whole-study results and caveats: A motif in TCR beta, a set of eight or nine highly homologous variants, appeared characteristic of ankylosing spondylitis blood.

TCRdb redid the calling of the 5' RACE reads with MiXCR, one entry per CDR3 protein. Of about 25,000 distinct CDR3 sequences listed, roughly 2.4% are singletons. This clonotype was seen at least ten times. What it binds is unknown. Germline V lookup: CDR1 SGDLS, CDR2 YYNGEE. V gave up 3 bases and J gave up 2 bases; unmatched junction bases: 10. CDR3 length: 17 residues. The V gene is TRBV9, the J gene TRBJ2-7; TRBD1 matches 11 bases. Sequenced sample: blood, either unsorted or a sorted T cell fraction (not recorded which). The source of this sequence is a female donor with ankylosing spondylitis or in good health (not recorded which). In DNA form, the CDR3 reads TGTGCCAGCAGCGCCTCGGGAGGGGACAGGGGGACCTACGAGCAGTACTTC. Protein: CASSASGGDRGTYEQYF.